A single sample is the source of the 15 T cell receptor beta chains below, sequenced in a study of blood T cell repertoires in COVID-19. TCRdb keeps only in-frame clones here, not all; method: immunoSEQ multiplex PCR. The table records approximately 120,000 clones, about four fifths of them present only once. The sample consisted of peripheral blood. These TCRs come from a man in his fifties or sixties with acute or convalescent COVID-19.

The gene calls are TRBV24-1 and TRBJ2-3; 12 positions agree with TRBD2. Germline V gives CDR1 KGHDR, CDR2 SFDVKD. This CDR3 has 18 amino acids. V gave up 5 bases and J gave up 1 base; unmatched junction bases: 9. As DNA, the CDR3 is TGTGCCACCAGTGGATCTCTAGCGGGAGGGGGGGGCACAGATACGCAGTATTTT. It codes for CATSGSLAGGGGTDTQYF.

This rearrangement joins TRBV4-2 to TRBJ2-2; 11 bases align to TRBD1. Per germline, CDR1 LGHNA and CDR2 YNFKEQ. This CDR3 has 16 residues. V was pared by 4 bases and J by 3 bases, with 4 bases of the junction left unmatched. The CDR3 nucleotides are TGTGCCAGCAGCCCGGGACAGGGGGTGGACACCGGGGAGCTGTTTTTT. Translated: CASSPGQGVDTGELFF.

The J gene is TRBJ2-2, the V gene TRBV24-1; D perhaps matches TRBD2 (6 bases). The V gene's germline CDR1 is KGHDR and CDR2 SFDVKD. The CDR3 totals 16 residues. The V and J ends lost 1 base and 2 bases respectively, with 10 bases between them. DNA for the CDR3: TGTGCCACCAGTGATTTTCCGGGAGCCAACACCGGGGAGCTGTTTTTT. This translates into CATSDFPGANTGELFF.

The CDR3 region is CASSVQVNTEAFF. CDR3 coding DNA: TGTGCCAGCAGTGTACAGGTGAACACTGAAGCTTTCTTT. This chain joins TRBV28 and TRBJ1-1, with a tentative D call TRBD1 (5 bases). The CDR3 runs to 13 residues. The V gene lost 5 bases and the J gene lost 0 bases, with 7 bases spanning the gap. Germline V gene lookup returns CDR1 MDHEN and CDR2 SYDVKM.

This rearrangement joins TRBV6-1 to TRBJ1-4; D gene uncertain. Per germline, CDR1 MNHNS and CDR2 SASEGT. V lost 3 bases and J 8 bases, leaving 13 bases between the germline ends. This CDR3 is 14 amino acids long. The CDR3 sequence is CASSERGFGEKLFF. In nucleotides, the CDR3 is TGTGCCAGCAGTGAGCGAGGGTTTGGGGAAAAACTGTTTTTT.

This clone occurred many times. The V and J genes are TRBV7-8 and TRBJ2-7, with a weak D call TRBD1 (6 bases). V lost 1 base and J 3 bases, leaving 13 bases between the germline ends. This CDR3 has 15 amino acids. CDR1 and CDR2 from the germline V gene are SGHVS and FQNEAQ. CDR3 sequence: CASSLEGDTGYEQYF. The CDR3 coding sequence is TGTGCCAGCAGCTTAGAGGGGGACACAGGCTACGAGCAGTACTTC.

This chain joins TRBV18 and TRBJ1-4; no reliable D call. Trimming took 1 base from V and 6 from J, leaving 9 bases between them. This CDR3 is 14 amino acids long. Germline CDR1 is KGHSH and CDR2 is LQKENI. In nucleotides, the CDR3 is TGTGCCAGCTCACCACAAATCGGTTATGAAAAACTGTTTTTT. Amino acid sequence: CASSPQIGYEKLFF.

This clone has more than one count but fewer than ten. The chain's CDR3 is CASTATPEGNQPQHF. In DNA form, the CDR3 reads TGTGCCAGCACCGCAACACCCGAGGGCAATCAGCCCCAGCATTTT. The chain couples TRBV6-5 to TRBJ1-5; D gene unclear. This CDR3 comprises 15 residues. CDR1 is MNHEY and CDR2 is SVGAGI in the germline V gene. V lost 7 bases to trimming and J lost 2 bases, with 15 bases between them.

This clone has more than one count but fewer than ten. V usage is TRBV5-1 and J usage is TRBJ1-6, with 7 bases fitting TRBD1. Germline values: CDR1 SGHRS, CDR2 YFSETQ. The V gene end was trimmed by 4 bases and the J gene end by 6 bases; junction bases not matched to a gene: 7. The CDR3 extends over 15 amino acids. The CDR3, as DNA: TGCGCCAGCAGCCAAACGACAGGGACTAATTCACCCCTCCACTTT. Encoded protein: CASSQTTGTNSPLHF.

The V call is TRBV7-2, the J call TRBJ2-2; 8 nucleotides match TRBD2. Germline V gene data show CDR1 as SGHTA and CDR2 as FQGNSA. V lost 1 base and J lost 4; bases outside the gene matches: 8. The length of the CDR3 is 17 residues. CDR3 nucleotide sequence: TGTGCCAGCAGCTTAGAGGCGGGAGGAGGTGGCACCGGGGAGCTGTTTTTT. Residues: CASSLEAGGGGTGELFF.

The chain employs TRBV28 and TRBJ1-1; a possible D gene is TRBD1 (6 bases). Germline V lookup: CDR1 MDHEN, CDR2 SYDVKM. The CDR3 loop spans 16 amino acids. V was trimmed by 2 bases and J by 1 base, leaving 14 bases between them. The CDR3 sequence is CASSLLRVGANTEAFF. As DNA, the CDR3 is TGTGCCAGCAGTTTACTCAGGGTGGGGGCGAACACTGAAGCTTTCTTT. The entire variable domain, with the rest obtained from reference TRBV28 and TRBJ1-1, is as follows: DVKVTQSSRYLVKRTGEKVFLECVQDMDHENMFWYRQDPGLGLRLIYFSYDVKMKEKGDIPEGYSVSREKKERFSLILESASTNQTSMYLCASSLLRVGANTEAFFGQGTRLTVV.

The V gene is TRBV27, the J gene TRBJ2-7, with D perhaps matching TRBD1 (5 bases). Germline CDR1 reads MNHEY; CDR2 reads SMNVEV (reference sequence). This CDR3 contains 17 residues. Trimming removed 2 bases at V and 3 bases at J, with 20 bases between. DNA of the CDR3: TGTGCCAGCAGTTTAAACGGGCAGGGAACCATACGCTACGAGCAGTACTTC. This encodes CASSLNGQGTIRYEQYF.

V is TRBV5-1 and J is TRBJ2-6; D remains unclear. V lost 0 bases and J 0 bases, leaving 19 bases between the germline ends. The CDR3 is 20 amino acids. In germline, CDR1 is SGHRS, CDR2 YFSETQ. In DNA form, the CDR3 reads TGCGCCAGCAGCTTGGGCCGAAGCGTGCGACCTTACTCTGGGGCCAACGTCCTGACTTTC. Translation gives CASSLGRSVRPYSGANVLTF.

The CDR3 DNA reads TGTGCCAGCAGCGCAGGGACAGGGGGCTCGGGTGAAGCTTTCTTT. Translation: CASSAGTGGSGEAFF. The chain employs TRBV28 and TRBJ1-1, with 12 bases lining up with TRBD1. This CDR3 has 15 amino acids. V lost 6 bases to trimming and J lost 7 bases; unmatched junction nucleotides: 9. From germline, CDR1 is MDHEN and CDR2 SYDVKM.

V and J are TRBV7-9 and TRBJ1-1; 9 nucleotides match TRBD1. CDR1 SEHNR and CDR2 FQNEAQ come from the germline V gene (reference sequence). V lost 5 bases, J lost 4 bases, and 8 bases stayed unmatched. The CDR3 is 15 amino acids. As DNA, the CDR3 is TGTGCCAGCAGCCTACAGGGGGCTCTGGGCACTGAAGCTTTCTTT. It encodes CASSLQGALGTEAFF.